This T cell receptor (beta chain) was observed in a study of cytomegalovirus exposure and HLA in healthy donors. Trimming removed 0 bases from V and 3 bases from J, with 10 bases in between. The CDR3 sequence is 14 residues long. Germline CDR1 and CDR2: SGHRS and YFSETQ. PCR amplification relied on 60 Vbeta primers (plus 13 Jbeta primers). Using immunoSEQ multiplex PCR, the repertoire was profiled, and TCRdb retains in-frame clones only, with some absent. The table has 130,000 to 150,000 clones, around 76% seen once; the top ten hold roughly 3%. The V gene is TRBV5-1, the J gene TRBJ2-7; D is possibly TRBD2 (6 bases). The clonotype comes from a male donor in good health and CMV-seronegative. Source material: PBMCs. In nucleotides, the CDR3 is TGCGCCAGCAGCTTGGCCATGGGGGGCTACGAGCAGTACTTC. Protein product: CASSLAMGGYEQYF.